The rows below give T cell receptor beta chains drawn from one sample of a study of cytomegalovirus exposure and HLA in healthy donors. Here immunoSEQ multiplex PCR was the method, and the copy in TCRdb shows in-frame clones only, minus some. The table shows some 200,000 clones, with 79% occurring only once. Sequencing input: PBMCs. These receptors were obtained from a girl between 10 and 17 years old in good health and CMV-seropositive. Both conserved end residues are part of each CDR3. D genes are given only for firm matches. The size entry is marked missing in some rows and otherwise reads once, few, many or a size class.

>-|-|TRBJ1-1|TRBV10-1
TGCGCCAGCAGTGAATTCACAGGAAGCCCTGAAGCTTTCTTT
CASSEFTGSPEAFF
>-|-|TRBJ1-5|TRBV19
TGTGCCAGCGGGACTGAGAGATATCAGCCCCAGCATTTT
CASGTERYQPQHF
>-|-|TRBJ1-5|TRBV4-1
TGCGCCAGCAGCCAAGAGGGGGGGGGCAATCAGCCCCAGCATTTT
CASSQEGGGNQPQHF
>-|-|TRBJ2-7|TRBV6-5
TGTGCCAGCAGTTACTCGAAAGGACAGAGCGAGCAGTACTTC
CASSYSKGQSEQYF
>-|-|TRBJ2-7|TRBV11-2
TGTGCCAGCAGCCTTTCCTTTTACGAGCAGTACTTC
CASSLSFYEQYF
>TRBD2|-|TRBJ2-1|TRBV4-1
TGCGCCAGCAGCCACTCAGCGTTTGGCGGGGGGGGGAGGGGCCTCAATGAGCAGTTCTTC
CASSHSAFGGGGRGLNEQFF
>-|-|TRBJ2-7|TRBV7-8
TGTGCCAGCAGCTACACATACGGAGCTCCGCTCTCCTACGAGCAGTACTTC
CASSYTYGAPLSYEQYF
>TRBD1|-|TRBJ1-6|TRBV4-1
TGCGCCAGCAGCCAAGAGGGGGGGACAGGGGTTTCACCCCTCCACTTT
CASSQEGGTGVSPLHF
>-|-|TRBJ1-4|TRBV2
TGTGCCAGCAGTGAAACGGGTTTCAATGAAAAACTGTTTTTT
CASSETGFNEKLFF
>-|-|TRBJ2-7|TRBV18
TGTGCCAGCTCACACGGGGACAATCGCGAGCAGTACTTC
CASSHGDNREQYF
>TRBD2|-|TRBJ2-5|TRBV27
TGTGCCAGCGGGCCGGGTTGGACTAGCGGGCGTAGAGAGACCCAGTACTTC
CASGPGWTSGRRETQYF
>-|-|TRBJ2-7|TRBV4-1
TGCGCCAGCAGCCCGGGTCTTTACTACGAGCAGTACTTC
CASSPGLYYEQYF
>-|-|TRBJ1-1|TRBV7-2
TGTGCCAGCCGCTCAGGCAAGAACACTGAAGCTTTCTTT
CASRSGKNTEAFF
>-|-|TRBJ2-2|TRBV5-5
TGTGCCAGCAGCTTGGGGCAGGTTAACACCGGGGAGCTGTTTTTT
CASSLGQVNTGELFF
>-|-|TRBJ1-4|TRBV7-9
TGTGCCAGCAGCTACGACACACAGCCGCGAAAACTGTTTTTT
CASSYDTQPRKLFF
>TRBD1|-|TRBJ1-4|TRBV5-1
TGCGCCAGCAACCAGGGGGCTGGGGAAAAACTGTTTTTT
CASNQGAGEKLFF
>-|-|TRBJ2-2|TRBV5-6
TGTGCCAGCGGGCCCTCCCCAAACACCGGGGAGCTGTTTTTT
CASGPSPNTGELFF
>-|-|TRBJ2-7|TRBV15
TGTGCCACCAGCAGAGGACCCCAGGGTGAGCAGTACTTC
CATSRGPQGEQYF
>TRBD2|-|TRBJ2-3|TRBV27
TGTGCCAGCAGTTTAGACGCGGGGGGCACAGATACGCAGTATTTT
CASSLDAGGTDTQYF
>-|-|TRBJ2-3|TRBV18
TGTGCCAGCTCATCGATTAAGCCAGATACGCAGTATTTT
CASSSIKPDTQYF
>TRBD1|-|TRBJ1-1|TRBV14
TGTGCCAGCAGCCACTGGGACAGGGTGCGGAACACTGAAGCTTTCTTT
CASSHWDRVRNTEAFF
>TRBD1|-|TRBJ2-7|TRBV4-3
TGCGCCAGCAGCCCAATCCCAGGGGAACAGGGGATCTACGAGCAGTACTTC
CASSPIPGEQGIYEQYF
>TRBD2|-|TRBJ2-7|TRBV2
TGTGCCAGCAGTGAAGCCGAGGCGGGGGGGAGGTACGAGCAGTACTTC
CASSEAEAGGRYEQYF
>-|-|TRBJ2-6|TRBV29-1
TGCAGCGTTGGTCAGGGTACTGGGGCCAACGTCCTGACTTTC
CSVGQGTGANVLTF
>TRBD1|-|TRBJ2-1|TRBV27
TGTGCCAGCAGTCCCGGGACAGGGGGATACAATGAGCAGTTCTTC
CASSPGTGGYNEQFF
>-|-|TRBJ2-1|TRBV6-5
TGTGCCAGCAGTTCCACCATGGGACACGAGCAGTTCTTC
CASSSTMGHEQFF
>-|-|TRBJ1-1|TRBV5-4
TGTGCCAGCAGCTTGTATGGGGGCGCAGGGGTAGGGAACACTGAAGCTTTCTTT
CASSLYGGAGVGNTEAFF
>-|-|TRBJ2-4|TRBV29-1
TGCAGCGTTGAACCGACGCAAGGACTAGCCAAAAACATTCAGTACTTC
CSVEPTQGLAKNIQYF
>TRBD2|-|TRBJ2-2|TRBV30
TGTGCCTGGAGGGGGCTAGCGGGGGCCTCGAACACCGGGGAGCTGTTTTTT
CAWRGLAGASNTGELFF
>TRBD2|-|TRBJ2-1|TRBV7-6
TGTGCCAGCAGCTTAGTAGCGGGGGGGTCCTACAATGAGCAGTTCTTC
CASSLVAGGSYNEQFF
>-|-|TRBJ2-7|TRBV7-2
TGTGCCAGCAGCTCTCCTACCTCCTACGGGCAGTACTTC
CASSSPTSYGQYF
>-|-|TRBJ2-7|TRBV11-2
TGTGCCAGCAGCTTCCAATTTCAGGGATCGGCCCACGAGCAGTACTTC
CASSFQFQGSAHEQYF
>-|once|TRBJ1-4|TRBV29-1
TGCAGCGGGGCGGGGGTAACTAATGAAAAACTGTTTTTT
CSGAGVTNEKLFF
>TRBD2|-|TRBJ2-1|TRBV6-6
TGTGCCAGCAGTTACGAACTAGCGGGGGGTATGCAGTTCTTC
CASSYELAGGMQFF
>-|once|TRBJ1-2|TRBV4-1
TGCGCCAGCAGCCAACTAGAGTTACGGCGTGACCAGTGGGGCTACACCTTC
CASSQLELRRDQWGYTF
>-|-|TRBJ1-4|TRBV6-5
TGTGCCAGCACTTTTAATGGAGGACAGTCCGAAAAACTGTTTTTT
CASTFNGGQSEKLFF
>TRBD1|-|TRBJ1-1|TRBV29-1
TGCAGCCCCCGGTCGGGACAGGGTGAAGCTTTCTTT
CSPRSGQGEAFF
>-|-|TRBJ1-2|TRBV14
TGTGCCAGCAGCCAAGATCATGGGGGGATCTATGGCTACACCTTC
CASSQDHGGIYGYTF
>-|once|TRBJ2-1|TRBV18
TGTGCCAGCTCACTCGACCACACCGGGTACAATGAGCAGTTCTTC
CASSLDHTGYNEQFF